This TCR beta chain was identified during a study of blood T cell repertoires in COVID-19 (dated by TCRdb to 2019 to 2021). The study in broad terms: The collaborator samples originated in the United States, Italy and Spain and spanned the acute and convalescent phases of COVID-19. The material from the prospective study consisted of cDNA or gDNA derived from T cells, B-cell-depleted T cells, or PBMCs. The dataset comprised deeply sampled blood TCRbeta repertoires from subjects exposed to, actively infected with, or recovered from COVID-19. A freely available public database, intended as a resource for researchers studying the immune response to SARS-CoV-2, is where the repertoires were released. Samples were obtained from the ongoing ImmuneRACE study (first 160 participants) and from over 1,000 subjects provided by 6 global collaborators. A de-identified subject ID, COVID-19 status, age in years and sex were almost always included in the sample metadata. HLA class I and class II types, where available, came from metadata supplied by the sample provider rather than from assay-based typing. General conclusions and limits of the study: The quantity of clinical and demographic metadata differed by source and by participant and was supplied without curation.

TCRbeta CDR3 regions were amplified from genomic DNA by means of the immunoSEQ Assay, a bias-controlled multiplex PCR. From the authors' description of their analysis: The number of nucleated cells in each sample was estimated by amplification of reference gene primers within the assay. To quantify the absolute abundance of each unique TCRbeta CDR3 rearrangement, sequence reads were collapsed and filtered. For each sample, productive Simpson clonality was calculated as the square root of Simpson's diversity index across productive rearrangements. TCRdb took over this immuneACCESS table, retaining in-frame rearrangements with V and J assigned. Such tables are incomplete; in checked studies, under half of the missing clones stem from an unresolved V gene, and the remainder is unexplained. The V and J calls and the clone size are those of that table, but D and trimming were determined from the DNA. This sample is represented by about 94,000 clones; nearly 80% of them were singletons. The leading ten clones occupy approximately 6.3% of the sample.

In the germline V gene, CDR1 corresponds to SGHRS and CDR2 to YFSETQ. V is clipped by 3 bases and J by 3 bases, and the sequence between their germline boundaries is 12 bases long. Counted from cysteine to phenylalanine, this CDR3 has 14 amino acids. The kept DNA is CDR3 alone, 42 bases in frame from the first base. Remarks on this clone: Its target antigen remains unknown. Base quality data are lacking; no much larger clone is found one base away.

At one collaborating source in Seattle, patients were enrolled during active infection and were followed longitudinally through the course of disease. Each collaborating institution followed its own protocols to collect whole blood in K2EDTA tubes. Collaborator samples were shipped for TCRbeta analysis as frozen whole blood, isolated PBMCs, or DNA extracted from either sample type. In this chain, TRBV5-1 is recombined with TRBJ1-2, with the D gene too uncertain to name. This sequence was found in a man between 65 and 85 years old with COVID-19, enrolled during active disease. The sample was peripheral blood. The DNA sequence is given as TGCGCCAGCAGCTATACGGTGACTGACTATGGCTACACCTTC. This is translated as CASSYTVTDYGYTF.